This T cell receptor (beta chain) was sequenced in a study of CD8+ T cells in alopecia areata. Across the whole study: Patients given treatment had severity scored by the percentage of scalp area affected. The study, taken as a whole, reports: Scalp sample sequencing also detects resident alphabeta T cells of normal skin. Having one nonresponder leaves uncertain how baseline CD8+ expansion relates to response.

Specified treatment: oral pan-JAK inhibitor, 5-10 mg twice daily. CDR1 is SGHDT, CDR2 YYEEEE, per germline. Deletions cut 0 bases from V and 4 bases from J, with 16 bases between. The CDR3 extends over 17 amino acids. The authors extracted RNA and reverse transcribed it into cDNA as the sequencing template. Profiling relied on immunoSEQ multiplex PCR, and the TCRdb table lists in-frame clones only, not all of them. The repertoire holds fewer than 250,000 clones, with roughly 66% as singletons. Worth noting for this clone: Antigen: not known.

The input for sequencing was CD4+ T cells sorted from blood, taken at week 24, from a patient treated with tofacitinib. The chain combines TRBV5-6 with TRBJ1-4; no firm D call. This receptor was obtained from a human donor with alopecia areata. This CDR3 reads CASSLVGEGRRNEKLFF. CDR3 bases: TGTGCCAGCAGCTTGGTTGGCGAGGGTCGGCGTAATGAAAAACTGTTTTTT.